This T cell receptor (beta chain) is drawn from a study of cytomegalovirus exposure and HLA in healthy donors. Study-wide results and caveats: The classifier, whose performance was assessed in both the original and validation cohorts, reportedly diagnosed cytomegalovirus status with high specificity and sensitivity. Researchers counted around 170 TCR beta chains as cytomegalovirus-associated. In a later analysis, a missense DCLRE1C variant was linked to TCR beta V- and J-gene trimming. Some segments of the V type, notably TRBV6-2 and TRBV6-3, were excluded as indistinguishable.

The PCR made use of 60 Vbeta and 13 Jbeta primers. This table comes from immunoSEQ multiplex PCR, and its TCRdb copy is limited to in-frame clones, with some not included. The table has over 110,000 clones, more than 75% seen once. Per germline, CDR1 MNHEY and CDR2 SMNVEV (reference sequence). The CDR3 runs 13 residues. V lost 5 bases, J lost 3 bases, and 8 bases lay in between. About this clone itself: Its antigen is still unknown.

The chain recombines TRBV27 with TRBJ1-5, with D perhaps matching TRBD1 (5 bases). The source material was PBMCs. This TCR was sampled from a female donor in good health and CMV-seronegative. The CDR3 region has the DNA TGTGCCAGCAGTGCGGGGGTCAATCAGCCCCAGCATTTT. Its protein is CASSAGVNQPQHF.